These 19 T cell receptor beta chains were all obtained from the same sample, sequenced in a study of T-cell memory formation after mild COVID-19. In TCRdb, the 5' RACE reads were re-called with MiXCR into one record per CDR3 protein. This sample has about 470,000 distinct CDR3 sequences; approximately 25% occur once, and the top ten carry under 15%. The sample comprised PBMCs or a T cell subset sorted from them (not recorded which). The receptors shown here come from an adult woman who had mild COVID-19 (a few samples of this study predate the infection). Cell type and time point are not known.

In this sample, this clonotype turned up a few times. This sequence joins TRBV7-9 and TRBJ2-3; D call uncertain. The CDR3 runs to 13 residues. Germline-derived CDR1 and CDR2 are SEHNR and FQNEAQ (reference sequence). Trimming took 5 bases from V and 1 from J, leaving 7 bases between them. Here the CDR3 reads CASSNSGTDTQYF. CDR3 nucleotide sequence: TGTGCCAGCAGCAATTCGGGCACAGATACGCAGTATTTT.

About this clonotype itself: An end of the junction does not agree with germline; a read error may underlie this. The gene calls are TRBV13 and TRBJ1-2; 9 nucleotides match TRBD1. Germline V gene lookup returns CDR1 PRHDT and CDR2 FYEKMQ (reference sequence). The CDR3 sequence is 14 residues long. The CDR3 loop reads CASSLGDRAYGYTF. As DNA, the CDR3 is TGTGCCAGCAGCCTAGGGGACAGGGCCTATGGCTACACCTTC.

This clonotype was observed a single time. The rearrangement joins TRBV7-2 to TRBJ2-6; tentative D call: TRBD1 (6 bases). The germline V and J ends were trimmed by 5 bases and 0 bases, with 20 bases remaining between them. CDR1 is SGHTA and CDR2 is FQGNSA in the germline V gene. This CDR3 has 19 residues. The CDR3 nucleotides read TGTGCCAGCAGCCCAGTCTTAGGACAGATGTACTCTGGGGCCAACGTCCTGACTTTC. Amino acids: CASSPVLGQMYSGANVLTF.

This clonotype was detected only a few times. This chain joins TRBV12-3 or TRBV12-4 and TRBJ2-7; D is perhaps TRBD2 (5 bases). Trimming removed 8 bases at V and 1 base at J, with 15 bases between. The CDR3 is 14 residues long. The CDR3 DNA sequence: TGTGCCAGCGGCGCGGGCGGGCTATCCTACGAGCAGTACTTC. The encoded protein is CASGAGGLSYEQYF.

V and J are TRBV5-5 and TRBJ1-1; D is uncertain. The V and J ends lost 6 bases and 0 bases respectively, with 6 bases between them. This CDR3 is 12 amino acids long. Germline V gene sequence: CDR1 SGHKS, CDR2 YYEKEE (reference sequence). The CDR3 bases are TGTGCCAGCATTCAAATGAACACTGAAGCTTTCTTT. Translation gives CASIQMNTEAFF.

The chain recombines TRBV9 with TRBJ2-3; D gene uncertain. V was trimmed by 2 bases and J by 0 bases, leaving 7 bases between them. Looked up from germline, CDR1 is SGDLS and CDR2 is YYNGEE. The CDR3 has 14 amino acids. The CDR3 region is CASSVDLSTDTQYF. The CDR3 DNA sequence: TGTGCCAGCAGCGTCGATTTGAGCACAGATACGCAGTATTTT.

The gene calls are TRBV5-1 and TRBJ2-3, with 10 bases lining up with TRBD2. Germline CDR1 and CDR2: SGHRS and YFSETQ. Trimming removed 2 bases from V and 4 bases from J; junction bases left unmatched: 4. This CDR3 is 15 amino acids long. Here the CDR3 DNA reads TGCGCCAGCAGCTTTGAACTAGCGGGGCCAGATACGCAGTATTTT. It codes for CASSFELAGPDTQYF.

The chain uses TRBV11-3 and TRBJ2-7; a weak D match, TRBD2 (5 bases). V was shortened by 5 bases and J by 3 bases, with 11 bases between the two germline ends. Per germline, CDR1 SGHNT and CDR2 YENEEA. There are 13 residues in the CDR3. The CDR3 sequence: CASSRGPHYEQYF. In DNA, the CDR3 is TGTGCCAGCAGCCGCGGGCCGCACTACGAGCAGTACTTC.

J is TRBJ2-7 and V is TRBV5-4; D uncertain. The germline V and J ends were trimmed by 0 bases and 6 bases, with 13 bases remaining between them. This CDR3 has 14 amino acids. CDR1 and CDR2 from the germline V gene are SGHNT and YYREEE (reference sequence). Here the CDR3 reads CASSLELGNPEQYF. For the CDR3, the DNA is TGTGCCAGCAGCTTGGAGCTGGGGAACCCCGAGCAGTACTTC. The complete variable domain, with remaining parts taken from reference TRBV5-4 and TRBJ2-7, reads ETGVTQSPTHLIKTRGQQVTLRCSSQSGHNTVSWYQQALGQGPQFIFQYYREEENGRGNFPPRFSGLQFPNYSSELNVNALELDDSALYLCASSLELGNPEQYFGPGTRLTVT.

V and J are TRBV7-6 and TRBJ2-6; TRBD1 agrees at 10 bases. The CDR3 is made up of 16 amino acids. V trimming: 7 bases; J trimming: 0 bases; junction bases outside the gene matches: 3. Germline values: CDR1 SGHVS, CDR2 FNYEAQ. Here the CDR3 reads CASTGQGYSGANVLTF. The CDR3 DNA reads TGTGCCAGCACGGGACAGGGGTACTCTGGGGCCAACGTCCTGACTTTC. The variable domain in full, completed from reference TRBV7-6 and TRBJ2-6, reads GAGVSQSPRYKVTKRGQDVALRCDPISGHVSLYWYRQALGQGPEFLTYFNYEAQQDKSGLPNDRFSAERPEGSISTLTIQRTEQRDSAMYRCASTGQGYSGANVLTFGAGSRLTVL.

The V gene is TRBV18, the J gene TRBJ2-7; D is unclear. The CDR3 has 13 residues. The germline gives CDR1 KGHSH, CDR2 LQKENI. V lost 4 bases, J lost 3 bases, and 10 bases lay in between. CDR3 amino acids: CASSLRQDYEQYF. The CDR3 bases are TGTGCCAGCTCACTCCGACAAGACTACGAGCAGTACTTC.

The chain recombines TRBV30 with TRBJ2-2, with D possibly called TRBD1 or TRBD2 (6 bases each). CDR3 length: 13 amino acids. Trimming removed 4 bases at V and 4 bases at J, with 10 bases between. Germline values: CDR1 GTSNPN, CDR2 SVGIG (reference sequence). The CDR3 DNA follows: TGTGCCTGGAACAGGGAGGCCACCGGGGAGCTGTTTTTT. This gives the protein CAWNREATGELFF.

This clonotype was observed a handful of times. The genes are TRBV18 and TRBJ2-5; D remains ambiguous. Trimming shortened V by 5 bases and J by 1 base, and 8 bases separated the two germline ends. Germline assignment: CDR1 KGHSH and CDR2 LQKENI. This CDR3 spans 13 amino acids. The CDR3 loop reads CASSKRLQETQYF. DNA of the CDR3: TGTGCCAGCTCAAAGAGACTCCAAGAGACCCAGTACTTC.

This clonotype was seen a handful of times. The V call is TRBV10-3, the J call TRBJ1-2, with TRBD1 as a possible D gene (5 bases). The CDR3 loop spans 14 amino acids. V dropped 8 bases and J dropped 4 bases, with 17 bases sitting between them. Looked up from germline, CDR1 is ENHRY and CDR2 is SYGVKD. CDR3 in DNA: TGTGCCATCCTCCCGGGCCCAGGGACCTATGGCTACACCTTC. Its protein product is CAILPGPGTYGYTF.

V gene TRBV20-1 combines with J gene TRBJ2-7, with D possibly being TRBD1 (6 bases). This CDR3 has 15 amino acids. Between the trimmed V and J ends, which lost 5 bases and 0 bases, there was a span of 17 bases. The V gene's germline CDR1 is DFQATT and CDR2 SNEGSKA (reference sequence). In DNA form, the CDR3 reads TGCAGTGCTCGTAAAACAGGGAAGAACTCCTACGAGCAGTACTTC. Translation: CSARKTGKNSYEQYF.

This clonotype was found a few times. This chain links TRBV30 with TRBJ2-1; D gene uncertain. CDR1 GTSNPN and CDR2 SVGIG come from the germline V gene (reference sequence). The CDR3 spans 11 residues. V lost 5 bases and J 7 bases, leaving 9 bases between the germline ends. CDR3 nucleotide sequence: TGTGCCTGGGGAGAGAGGAATGAGCAGTTCTTC. Protein: CAWGERNEQFF.

V is TRBV5-1 and J is TRBJ2-5; the D gene is possibly TRBD2 (5 bases). Germline loops: CDR1 SGHRS, CDR2 YFSETQ. The germline V and J ends were trimmed by 4 bases and 5 bases, with 12 bases remaining between them. The CDR3 is made up of 13 amino acids. As DNA, the CDR3 is TGCGCCAGCAGCCTGAGGGTAGGGGAGACCCAGTACTTC. Translated: CASSLRVGETQYF.

As regards this clonotype: An end of the junction does not agree with germline; a read error may underlie this. The chain is built from TRBV20-1 and TRBJ2-3, with D perhaps matching TRBD1 (5 bases). Germline V gene lookup returns CDR1 DFQATT and CDR2 SNEGSKA (reference sequence). CDR3 length: 9 residues. CDR3 DNA sequence: TGCAGTGCTAGTAAAAGGGGTGACTTT. Translating it yields CSASKRGDF.

This chain uses TRBV24-1 with TRBJ2-1; 11 bases are a match to TRBD2. The CDR3 is 15 residues long. In germline, CDR1 is KGHDR, CDR2 SFDVKD. Trimming cost V 0 bases and J 9 bases; bases outside gene matches: 3. The CDR3 is CATSDLQLAGGEQFF. In nucleotides, the CDR3 is TGTGCCACCAGTGATTTGCAGCTAGCGGGAGGTGAGCAGTTCTTC.